These T cell receptor beta chains were read from a single sample in a study of graft-versus-host responses after intestinal transplantation. Data came from immunoSEQ multiplex PCR; TCRdb stores just in-frame clones and leaves some out. This sample has roughly 69,000 clones; 85% to 95% occur once, and the top ten carry 1.5% to 2%. Their cognate antigens are unknown. The material sequenced was unstimulated CD8+ T cells sorted from spleen or lymph node cells, taken before transplant. All receptors derive from a human donor who was the organ donor for an intestinal transplant. Both conserved end residues are part of each CDR3. The D gene is left open where the match is weak. For some rows the clone size is stated as once, few or many, or as a class when expanded; others skip it.

v_gene	d_gene	abundance	len	j_gene	CDR3aa	CDR3nt
TRBV6-5	TRBD1	-	14	TRBJ2-5	CASTKGQGGETQYF	TGTGCCAGCACCAAGGGACAGGGTGGCGAGACCCAGTACTTC
TRBV28	-	few	13	TRBJ2-7	CASSLGTTYEQYF	TGTGCCAGCAGTTTAGGCACCACCTACGAGCAGTACTTC
TRBV29-1	-	-	16	TRBJ1-1	CSVVKGYREGNTEAFF	TGCAGCGTTGTAAAGGGATACAGGGAGGGGAACACTGAAGCTTTCTTT
TRBV9	TRBD2	-	14	TRBJ2-7	CASSRSREGREQYF	TGTGCCAGCAGCAGAAGTCGGGAGGGGCGCGAGCAGTACTTC
TRBV13	-	-	14	TRBJ2-7	CASSLGLSVGEQYF	TGTGCCAGCAGCTTAGGACTGAGCGTTGGCGAGCAGTACTTC
TRBV16	-	-	16	TRBJ2-2	CASSQSAGTRTGELFF	TGTGCCAGCAGCCAATCGGCAGGGACAAGGACCGGGGAGCTGTTTTTT
TRBV7-9	-	-	13	TRBJ2-7	CASSSLLEGSFHF	TGTGCCAGCAGCTCCCTCTTGGAGGGGAGCTTCCACTTC
TRBV7-3	TRBD2	-	16	TRBJ2-3	CASSARLAGGRDTQYF	TGTGCCAGCAGCGCTCGACTAGCGGGAGGAAGGGATACGCAGTATTTT
TRBV30	TRBD2	-	20	TRBJ2-1	CAWSVHGHHIAGASYNEQFF	TGTGCCTGGAGTGTACACGGACACCATATAGCGGGAGCCTCCTACAATGAGCAGTTCTTC
TRBV11-2	TRBD2	once	14	TRBJ2-3	CASFGGSLTDTQYF	TGTGCCAGCTTCGGCGGGAGTCTGACAGATACGCAGTATTTT
TRBV6-1	-	-	15	TRBJ1-1	CASSEAVGGNTEAFF	TGTGCCAGCAGTGAAGCCGTGGGAGGGAATACTGAAGCTTTCTTT
TRBV5-1	-	-	11	TRBJ2-7	CASSSGYEQYF	TGCGCCAGCAGCTCGGGCTACGAGCAGTACTTC
TRBV18	TRBD1	-	18	TRBJ1-1	CASSPPYRDRVRETEAFF	TGTGCCAGCTCACCACCATACCGGGACAGGGTACGCGAGACTGAAGCTTTCTTT
TRBV19	-	-	14	TRBJ1-6	CASKPGYYNSPLHF	TGTGCCAGCAAACCGGGATACTATAATTCACCCCTCCACTTT
TRBV7-9	TRBD2	-	17	TRBJ2-5	CASSPHPGLVESTEQYF	TGTGCCAGCAGCCCCCACCCCGGACTAGTAGAGTCTACGGAGCAGTACTTC
TRBV11-1	-	-	15	TRBJ2-6	CASSLGVFGANVLTF	TGTGCCAGCAGTCTAGGGGTTTTCGGGGCCAACGTCCTGACTTTC
TRBV5-1	-	-	16	TRBJ1-2	CASSLSGLGADYGYTF	TGCGCCAGCAGCTTGAGTGGGTTGGGGGCCGACTATGGCTACACCTTC
TRBV4-2	TRBD2	-	16	TRBJ2-7	CASSQVLWASGYEQYF	TGTGCCAGCAGCCAAGTCCTTTGGGCTAGCGGCTACGAGCAGTACTTC
TRBV12-1	-	-	16	TRBJ2-1	CASSWVREVENNEQFF	TGTGCCAGCAGCTGGGTAAGGGAGGTTGAAAACAATGAGCAGTTCTTC
TRBV19	-	-	12	TRBJ1-2	CASSIGDYGYTF	TGTGCCAGTAGTATCGGGGACTATGGCTACACCTTC
TRBV4-3	TRBD1	-	14	TRBJ1-1	CASSYSDRDTEAFF	TGCGCCAGCAGCTACTCAGACAGGGACACTGAAGCTTTCTTT
TRBV20-1	-	-	11	TRBJ1-1	CSTRMNTEAFF	TGCAGCACGAGGATGAACACTGAAGCTTTCTTT
TRBV9	-	-	16	TRBJ2-1	CASSVGGTPLRDEQFF	TGTGCCAGCAGCGTGGGCGGGACCCCCCTTCGGGATGAGCAGTTCTTC
TRBV2	-	-	16	TRBJ1-5	CASSESQGYSNQPQHF	TGTGCCAGCAGTGAGTCCCAGGGATATAGCAATCAGCCCCAGCATTTT
TRBV9	TRBD1	once	17	TRBJ1-1	CASSATDPDRGNTEAFF	TGTGCCAGCAGCGCAACGGACCCGGACAGGGGCAACACTGAAGCTTTCTTT
TRBV4-3	-	-	21	TRBJ2-1	CASSLGPTPPIRVGSYNEQFF	TGCGCCAGCAGCCTAGGGCCCACCCCCCCGATCAGGGTGGGATCCTACAATGAGCAGTTCTTC
TRBV30	-	few	13	TRBJ1-1	CAWLNSLNTEAFF	TGTGCCTGGCTAAACAGTCTGAACACTGAAGCTTTCTTT
TRBV14	TRBD2	-	15	TRBJ2-5	CASSQWTSGIETQYF	TGTGCCAGCAGCCAATGGACTAGCGGAATAGAGACCCAGTACTTC
TRBV7-3	TRBD2	-	14	TRBJ2-7	CASRSSGSSYEQYF	TGTGCCAGCAGGTCTAGCGGGAGCTCCTACGAGCAGTACTTC
TRBV11-2	-	-	15	TRBJ2-1	CASSQRGDSYNEQFF	TGTGCCAGCAGCCAAAGGGGTGACTCTTACAATGAGCAGTTCTTC
TRBV9	-	-	15	TRBJ2-7	CASSVALGETYEQYF	TGTGCCAGCAGCGTAGCTCTAGGAGAGACCTACGAGCAGTACTTC
TRBV11-2	-	-	15	TRBJ1-2	CASTLTGRGAYGYTF	TGTGCCAGCACTTTGACAGGCAGGGGCGCTTATGGCTACACCTTC
TRBV28	TRBD1	-	15	TRBJ1-5	CASKRDRGLGQPQHF	TGTGCCAGCAAAAGAGACAGGGGGCTAGGACAGCCCCAGCATTTT
TRBV19	-	-	13	TRBJ2-7	CASRPSGSYEQYF	TGTGCCAGTAGACCCTCGGGGAGCTACGAGCAGTACTTC
TRBV4-3	-	-	15	TRBJ2-3	CASSQARVHTDTQYF	TGCGCCAGCAGCCAAGCTAGAGTACACACAGATACGCAGTATTTT
TRBV10-3	TRBD2	-	18	TRBJ2-2	CAISLGLAGGPKTGELFF	TGTGCCATCAGTTTGGGACTAGCGGGAGGGCCAAAGACCGGGGAGCTGTTTTTT
TRBV15	TRBD2	-	16	TRBJ2-1	CATSTGLAVRNNEQFF	TGTGCCACCAGCACCGGACTAGCAGTTCGGAACAATGAGCAGTTCTTC
TRBV19	TRBD1	-	15	TRBJ2-1	CASSTNRGWYNEQFF	TGTGCCAGTAGTACTAACAGGGGATGGTACAATGAGCAGTTCTTC
TRBV6-5	-	-	14	TRBJ1-3	CASTSGVSGNTIYF	TGTGCCAGCACCTCGGGAGTCTCTGGAAACACCATATATTTT
TRBV7-9	TRBD1	-	15	TRBJ2-2	CASSPGQGNTGELFF	TGTGCCAGCAGCCCGGGACAGGGGAACACCGGGGAGCTGTTTTTT
TRBV5-1	-	-	15	TRBJ1-1	CASSLYNGLRTEAFF	TGCGCCAGCAGCTTATATAACGGATTGAGGACTGAAGCTTTCTTT
TRBV6-6	-	-	16	TRBJ2-7	CASRRLSGAPIYEQYF	TGTGCCAGCAGGAGACTATCAGGGGCCCCGATCTACGAGCAGTACTTC
TRBV9	-	-	18	TRBJ2-1	CASSPIGGVAAFYNEQFF	TGTGCCAGCAGCCCCATTGGAGGGGTAGCGGCATTTTACAATGAGCAGTTCTTC